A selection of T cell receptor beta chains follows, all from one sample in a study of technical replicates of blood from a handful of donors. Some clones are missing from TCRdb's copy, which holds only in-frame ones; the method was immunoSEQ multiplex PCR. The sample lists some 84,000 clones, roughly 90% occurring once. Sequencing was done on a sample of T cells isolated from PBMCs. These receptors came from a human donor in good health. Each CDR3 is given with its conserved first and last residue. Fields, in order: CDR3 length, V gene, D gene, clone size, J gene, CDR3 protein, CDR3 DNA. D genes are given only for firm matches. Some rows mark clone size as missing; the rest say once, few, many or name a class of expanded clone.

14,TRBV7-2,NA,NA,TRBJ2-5,CASSSEQGSETQYF,TGTGCCAGCAGCTCGGAACAGGGATCAGAGACCCAGTACTTC
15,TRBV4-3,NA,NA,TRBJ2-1,CASTTRLDSYNEQFF,TGCGCCAGCACCACCAGACTAGACTCCTACAATGAGCAGTTCTTC
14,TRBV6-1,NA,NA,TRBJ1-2,CASSASRAGDGYTF,TGTGCCAGCAGTGCAAGCAGGGCTGGAGATGGCTACACCTTC
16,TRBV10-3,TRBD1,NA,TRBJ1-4,CAISESKAGGNEKLFF,TGTGCCATCAGTGAGTCGAAGGCAGGGGGCAATGAAAAACTGTTTTTT
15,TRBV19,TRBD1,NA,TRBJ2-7,CASSSLTGIGNEQYF,TGTGCCAGTAGTAGTTTGACAGGGATAGGAAACGAGCAGTACTTC
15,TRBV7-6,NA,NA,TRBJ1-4,CASSLGSTPNEKLFF,TGTGCCAGCAGCTTAGGGTCTACTCCTAATGAAAAACTGTTTTTT
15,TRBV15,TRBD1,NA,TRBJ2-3,CATSRGTGRADTQYF,TGTGCCACCAGCAGAGGGACAGGGAGAGCAGATACGCAGTATTTT
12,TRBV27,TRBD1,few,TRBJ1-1,CASSSDRVQAFF,TGTGCCAGCAGTTCGGACAGGGTCCAAGCTTTCTTT
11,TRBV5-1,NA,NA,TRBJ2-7,CASSPGYEQYF,TGCGCCAGCAGCCCAGGATACGAGCAGTACTTC
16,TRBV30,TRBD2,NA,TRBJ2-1,CAWILAGGPGRNEQFF,TGTGCCTGGATACTAGCGGGAGGGCCTGGTCGCAATGAGCAGTTCTTC
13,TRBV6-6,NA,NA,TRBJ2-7,CASIEGLTGEQYF,TGTGCCAGCATCGAAGGTCTCACGGGGGAGCAGTACTTC
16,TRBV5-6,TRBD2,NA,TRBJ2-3,CASSPELAGGPDTQYF,TGTGCCAGCAGCCCGGAACTAGCGGGAGGGCCCGATACGCAGTATTTT
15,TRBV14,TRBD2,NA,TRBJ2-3,CASSRGVTSADTQYF,TGTGCCAGCAGCCGGGGGGTAACTAGCGCAGATACGCAGTATTTT
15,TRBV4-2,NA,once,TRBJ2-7,CASSQDQGIRREQYF,TGTGCCAGCAGCCAAGATCAGGGTATCAGACGCGAGCAGTACTTC
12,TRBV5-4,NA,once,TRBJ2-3,CASSSLGDTQYF,TGTGCCAGCAGCTCCCTCGGAGATACGCAGTATTTT
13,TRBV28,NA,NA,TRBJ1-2,CASSFHSNYGYTF,TGTGCCAGCAGTTTCCACAGCAACTATGGCTACACCTTC
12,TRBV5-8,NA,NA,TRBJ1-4,CASSLAWEDVFF,TGTGCCAGCAGCTTGGCCTGGGAGGACGTGTTTTTT
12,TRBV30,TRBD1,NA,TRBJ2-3,CATGQAGDTQYF,TGTGCCACCGGACAGGCGGGAGATACGCAGTATTTT
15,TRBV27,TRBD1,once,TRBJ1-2,CASSPLGAGGYGYTF,TGTGCCAGCAGTCCCTTAGGGGCAGGGGGCTATGGCTACACCTTC
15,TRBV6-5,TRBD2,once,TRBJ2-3,CASSYYGGGTDTQYF,TGTGCCAGCAGTTACTATGGGGGGGGCACAGATACGCAGTATTTT
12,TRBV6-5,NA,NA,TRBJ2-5,CASATSQETQYF,TGTGCCAGCGCAACAAGTCAAGAGACCCAGTACTTC
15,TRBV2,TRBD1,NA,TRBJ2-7,CASSHRGFLPYEQYF,TGTGCCAGCAGTCACAGGGGATTCTTACCCTACGAGCAGTACTTC
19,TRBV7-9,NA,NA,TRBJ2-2,CASSREKGGAISVTGELFF,TGTGCCAGCAGCCGGGAGAAAGGGGGCGCGATCTCGGTAACCGGGGAGCTGTTTTTT
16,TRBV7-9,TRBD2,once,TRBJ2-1,CASSTPTSGVYNEQFF,TGTGCCAGCAGCACCCCTACTAGCGGGGTTTACAATGAGCAGTTCTTC
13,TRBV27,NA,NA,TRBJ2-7,CASSLKQQGKQYF,TGTGCCAGCAGTCTCAAACAACAGGGAAAGCAGTACTTC
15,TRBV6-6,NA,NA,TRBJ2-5,CASSYQDTFSETQYF,TGTGCCAGCAGTTACCAGGACACCTTCTCAGAGACCCAGTACTTC
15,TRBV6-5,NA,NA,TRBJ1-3,CASSRTGVSGNTIYF,TGTGCCAGCAGTCGTACCGGGGTCTCCGGAAACACCATATATTTT
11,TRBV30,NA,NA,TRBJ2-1,CAWNAGHEQFF,TGTGCCTGGAATGCGGGTCATGAGCAGTTCTTC
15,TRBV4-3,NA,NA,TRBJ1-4,CASSQLQGTIEKLFF,TGCGCCAGCAGCCAACTACAGGGTACGATTGAAAAACTGTTTTTT
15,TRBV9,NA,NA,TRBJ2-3,CASSVDGGGTDTQYF,TGTGCCAGCAGCGTAGATGGCGGGGGCACAGATACGCAGTATTTT
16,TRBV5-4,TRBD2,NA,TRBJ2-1,CASSGGLAGGRDEQFF,TGTGCCAGCAGTGGGGGCCTAGCGGGAGGCCGGGATGAGCAGTTCTTC
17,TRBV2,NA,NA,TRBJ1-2,CASSILPNRVSNYGYTF,TGTGCCAGCAGTATCCTTCCGAACAGGGTATCTAACTATGGCTACACCTTC
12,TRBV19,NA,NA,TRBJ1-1,CASSQVTGEAFF,TGTGCCAGTAGTCAGGTCACGGGAGAAGCTTTCTTT
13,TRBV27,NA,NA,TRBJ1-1,CASSPRPGGEAFF,TGTGCCAGCAGTCCGAGACCCGGGGGTGAAGCTTTCTTT
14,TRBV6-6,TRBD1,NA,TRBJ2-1,CASSVTGGYNEQFF,TGTGCCAGCAGTGTGACAGGGGGCTACAATGAGCAGTTCTTC
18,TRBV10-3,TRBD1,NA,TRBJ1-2,CAISERTGTGDTNYGYTF,TGTGCCATCAGTGAGAGAACCGGGACAGGGGATACTAACTATGGCTACACCTTC
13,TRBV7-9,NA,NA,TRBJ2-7,CASSFPYTYEQYF,TGTGCCAGCAGCTTCCCGTATACCTACGAGCAGTACTTC
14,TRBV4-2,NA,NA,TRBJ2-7,CASSQAPGSYEQYF,TGTGCCAGCAGCCAAGCGCCGGGCTCCTACGAGCAGTACTTC
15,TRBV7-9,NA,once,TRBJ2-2,CASRLDSPNTGELFF,TGTGCCAGCAGATTAGACAGCCCAAACACCGGGGAGCTGTTTTTT
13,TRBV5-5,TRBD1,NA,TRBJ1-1,CASRGTANTEAFF,TGTGCCAGCAGGGGGACAGCGAACACTGAAGCTTTCTTT
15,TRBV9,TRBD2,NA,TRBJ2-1,CASSVGGSTYNEQFF,TGTGCCAGCAGCGTAGGCGGGAGCACCTACAATGAGCAGTTCTTC
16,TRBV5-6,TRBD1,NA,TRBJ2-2,CASSSPGQGHTGELFF,TGTGCCAGCAGCTCACCGGGACAGGGTCACACCGGGGAGCTGTTTTTT
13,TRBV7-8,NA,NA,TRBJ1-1,CASSPTTREIAFF,TGTGCCAGCAGCCCAACCACAAGGGAGATAGCTTTCTTT
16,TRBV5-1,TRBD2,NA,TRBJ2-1,CASSQGLAGGADEQFF,TGCGCCAGCAGCCAGGGACTAGCGGGAGGGGCGGATGAGCAGTTCTTC
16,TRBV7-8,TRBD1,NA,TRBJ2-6,CASSLTGGSGANVLTF,TGTGCCAGCAGCTTAACAGGGGGATCTGGGGCCAACGTCCTGACTTTC
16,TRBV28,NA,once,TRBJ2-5,CASSTRLQMYQETQYF,TGTGCCAGCAGTACACGGCTACAGATGTACCAAGAGACCCAGTACTTC
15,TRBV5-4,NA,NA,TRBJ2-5,CASSLRTSRQETQYF,TGTGCCAGCAGCTTGCGAACTAGCAGACAAGAGACCCAGTACTTC
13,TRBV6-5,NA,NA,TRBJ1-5,CASSYFRGQPQHF,TGTGCCAGCAGTTACTTTAGGGGCCAGCCCCAGCATTTT
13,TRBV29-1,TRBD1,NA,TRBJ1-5,CSVEGGGDQPQHF,TGCAGCGTTGAAGGAGGGGGCGATCAGCCCCAGCATTTT
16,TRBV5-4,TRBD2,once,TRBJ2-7,CASTQAGGALAYEQYF,TGTGCCAGCACCCAAGCGGGAGGGGCTTTAGCCTACGAGCAGTACTTC